These 30 T cell receptor beta chains were all obtained from the same sample, sequenced in a study of regulatory T cells. General study points: Hydrophobic residues at CDR3 positions 6 and 7 were enriched in conventional CD4+ T cells of CD3G-deficient patients.

These receptors have no identified antigens. Primers: 52 TRBV forward and 13 TRBJ reverse. The method was immunoSEQ multiplex PCR; TCRdb's version includes in-frame clones alone and lacks a portion of them. The data contain around 32,000 clones, under 95% of them seen just once; the ten biggest clones take up roughly 1.4%. The sequenced sample was conventional CD4+ T cells sorted from blood. Source of these receptors: a person aged 18-30 years with CD3G deficiency.

J is TRBJ2-1 and V is TRBV28; 7 bases are a match to TRBD2. Germline loops: CDR1 MDHEN, CDR2 SYDVKM. With V trimmed by 3 bases and J by 3 bases, 5 bases remained unmatched. This CDR3 comprises 15 residues. The CDR3 protein is CASSLGGSNYNEQFF. Here the CDR3 DNA reads TGTGCCAGCAGTTTGGGCGGGAGTAACTACAATGAGCAGTTCTTC.

The chain links TRBV28 to TRBJ2-7, with TRBD1 as a possible D gene (6 bases). The V gene lost 4 bases and the J gene lost 3 bases, with 13 bases spanning the gap. Germline V gene data show CDR1 as MDHEN and CDR2 as SYDVKM. The CDR3 runs to 14 residues. Here the CDR3 reads CASSSGTNNYEQYF. DNA of the CDR3: TGTGCCAGCAGTTCAGGGACAAATAACTACGAGCAGTACTTC.

The J gene is TRBJ1-2, the V gene TRBV5-1; unclear D gene. The CDR3 consists of 13 residues. CDR1 SGHRS and CDR2 YFSETQ come from the germline V gene. V shed 0 bases and J shed 7 bases, with 10 bases lying between them. For the CDR3, the DNA is TGCGCCAGCAGCTTGGATGGTGCAGCTGGCTACACCTTC. Protein sequence: CASSLDGAAGYTF.

V and J are TRBV5-1 and TRBJ2-1; 9 bases are a match to TRBD1. The CDR3 spans 15 residues. Germline loops: CDR1 SGHRS, CDR2 YFSETQ. With V trimmed by 4 bases and J by 9 bases, 11 bases remained unmatched. As DNA, the CDR3 is TGCGCCAGCAGCGGGGGGACAGGGTGGAGAGGTGAGCAGTTCTTC. It codes for CASSGGTGWRGEQFF.

The chain joins TRBV5-1 to TRBJ2-1; weak D call: TRBD1 (6 bases). The CDR3 runs 14 residues. V lost 2 bases to trimming and J lost 4 bases, with 10 bases between them. CDR1 SGHRS and CDR2 YFSETQ come from the germline V gene. CDR3 DNA: TGCGCCAGCAGCTTCGGGGACACGTACAATGAGCAGTTCTTC. Protein sequence: CASSFGDTYNEQFF. The complete variable domain, with remaining parts taken from reference TRBV5-1 and TRBJ2-1, reads KAGVTQTPRYLIKTRGQQVTLSCSPISGHRSVSWYQQTPGQGLQFLFEYFSETQRNKGNFPGRFSGRQFSNSRSEMNVSTLELGDSALYLCASSFGDTYNEQFFGPGTRLTVL.

This chain uses TRBV21-1 with TRBJ1-6. TRBV21-1 is a pseudogene segment. The CDR3 contains 16 residues. The CDR3 protein is CASSNPLGRCNSPLHF. The CDR3 DNA is TGTGCCAGCAGCAACCCCCTCGGGAGATGTAATTCACCCCTCCACTTT.

The chain joins TRBV30 to TRBJ2-7; D may be TRBD2 (5 bases). The CDR3 consists of 11 residues. The germline V gene encodes CDR1 GTSNPN and CDR2 SVGIG (reference sequence). V gave up 2 bases and J gave up 4 bases, with 6 bases separating them. CDR3 sequence: CAWSRGYEQYF. The CDR3 bases are TGTGCCTGGAGTCGGGGTTACGAGCAGTACTTC.

In its sample, this clone was seen once. The chain joins TRBV27 to TRBJ2-5; D might be TRBD2 (6 bases). The CDR3 loop spans 14 amino acids. The germline CDR1 and CDR2 sequences are MNHEY and SMNVEV (reference sequence). Trimming removed 7 bases at V and 0 bases at J, with 12 bases between. The CDR3 bases are TGTGCCAGCAAGGTGGGGGGTTACCAAGAGACCCAGTACTTC. It yields the protein CASKVGGYQETQYF.

On this clone itself: Other nucleotide sequences from this sample produce the same CDR3. The chain carries TRBV7-9 and TRBJ2-2; unclear D gene. Germline CDR1 and CDR2: SEHNR and FQNEAQ (reference sequence). The CDR3 is 13 amino acids. V was trimmed by 5 bases and J by 7 bases, leaving 11 bases between them. The CDR3 DNA reads TGTGCCAGCAGCCCCCGTCCGGACGGGGAGCTGTTTTTT. It specifies CASSPRPDGELFF.

The chain recombines TRBV7-9 with TRBJ2-1; the match to TRBD2 covers 10 bases. The CDR3 is made up of 14 amino acids. CDR1 and CDR2 (germline): SEHNR, FQNEAQ (reference sequence). After removal of 3 bases from V and 7 bases from J, the junction contained 3 bases not matched to a gene. Here the CDR3 reads CASSLLAGENEQFF. In DNA, the CDR3 is TGTGCCAGCAGCTTGCTAGCGGGAGAAAATGAGCAGTTCTTC.

CDR3 loop: CASSFYYEQYF. In DNA form, the CDR3 reads TGTGCCAGCAGTTTCTACTACGAGCAGTACTTC. The rearrangement uses TRBV6-5 and TRBJ2-7, with no clear D. The V end was cut by 4 bases, the J end by 3 bases, with 4 bases between. The germline V gene has CDR1 MNHEY and CDR2 SVGAGI. The CDR3 runs 11 residues.

V gene TRBV5-1 combines with J gene TRBJ1-1; a possible D gene is TRBD1 (5 bases). V dropped 0 bases and J dropped 5 bases, with 8 bases sitting between them. In germline, CDR1 is SGHRS, CDR2 YFSETQ. CDR3 length: 13 amino acids. DNA for the CDR3: TGCGCCAGCAGCTTGGGGGGCGGAACTGAAGCTTTCTTT. It encodes CASSLGGGTEAFF.

The V and J genes are TRBV19 and TRBJ2-1, with 10 bases lining up with TRBD2. CDR1 is LNHDA and CDR2 is SQIVND in the germline V gene (reference sequence). Trimming cost V 6 bases and J 7 bases; bases outside gene matches: 3. The CDR3 consists of 13 residues. The CDR3 DNA reads TGTGCCAGTAGCCCGACTAGCGGGAATGAGCAGTTCTTC. It specifies CASSPTSGNEQFF.

The chain carries TRBV5-1 and TRBJ2-3; TRBD1 matches 10 bases. The CDR3 consists of 15 residues. V was clipped by 4 bases and J by 2 bases; unmatched bases: 4. The V gene's germline CDR1 is SGHRS and CDR2 YFSETQ. CDR3 in amino acids: CASSVTGGNTDTQYF. Written as DNA, the CDR3 is TGCGCCAGCAGCGTGACAGGGGGCAACACAGATACGCAGTATTTT.

This chain links TRBV6-1 with TRBJ2-7, with D unresolved. The CDR3 contains 13 residues. The germline CDR1 and CDR2 sequences are MNHNS and SASEGT. Trimming stripped 0 bases from V and 4 bases from J, with 7 bases between. In DNA, the CDR3 is TGTGCCAGCAGTGAAGCCCCTGCGTACGAGCAGTACTTC. Translated: CASSEAPAYEQYF.

The chain recombines TRBV4-1 with TRBJ2-7; D is uncertain. The V end lost 4 bases, the J end lost 0 bases, and 10 bases lay between the germline ends. Germline V CDR1 and CDR2: MGHRA, YSYEKL. The CDR3 is made up of 14 amino acids. The DNA of the CDR3 is TGCGCCAGCAGCCCTCGCCTAAACTCCTACGAGCAGTACTTC. As protein: CASSPRLNSYEQYF.

The chain employs TRBV28 and TRBJ2-7; 7 nucleotides match TRBD1. J was trimmed by 2 bases and V by 6 bases; bases with no gene match: 7. This CDR3 is 14 amino acids long. CDR1 and CDR2 (germline): MDHEN, SYDVKM. CDR3 region: CASRPPGQTYEQYF. Here the CDR3 DNA reads TGTGCCAGCAGACCACCGGGACAGACCTACGAGCAGTACTTC. The whole variable domain, filled in from reference TRBV28 and TRBJ2-7, reads DVKVTQSSRYLVKRTGEKVFLECVQDMDHENMFWYRQDPGLGLRLIYFSYDVKMKEKGDIPEGYSVSREKKERFSLILESASTNQTSMYLCASRPPGQTYEQYFGPGTRLTVT.

The rearrangement joins TRBV28 to TRBJ2-7; the D gene is possibly TRBD1 (6 bases). The V end lost 7 bases, the J end lost 0 bases, and 13 bases lay between the germline ends. Germline values: CDR1 MDHEN, CDR2 SYDVKM. The CDR3 sequence is 14 residues long. CDR3: CASTSTGSSYEQYF. The CDR3 bases are TGTGCCAGCACATCCACAGGGTCCTCCTACGAGCAGTACTTC.

Concerning this clone: Distinct nucleotide sequences in the sample also encode this CDR3. CDR3 nucleotide sequence: TGTGCCAGCAGCCAAGGCCCCAAAAACCCCTACGAGCAGTACTTC. Protein product: CASSQGPKNPYEQYF. This chain connects TRBV14 to TRBJ2-7; D not certain. Germline V gives CDR1 SGHDN, CDR2 FVKESK. Trimming left V 1 base short and J 2 bases short, with 12 bases between. The CDR3 sequence is 15 residues long. Full variable domain (remainder filled in from reference TRBV14 and TRBJ2-7): EAGVTQFPSHSVIEKGQTVTLRCDPISGHDNLYWYRRVMGKEIKFLLHFVKESKQDESGMPNNRFLAERTGGTYSTLKVQPAELEDSGVYFCASSQGPKNPYEQYFGPGTRLTVT.

The J gene is TRBJ2-3, the V gene TRBV6-5; TRBD2 matches at 10 bases. The germline gives CDR1 MNHEY, CDR2 SVGAGI. The CDR3 is 16 residues long. Trimming cost V 4 bases and J 0 bases; bases outside gene matches: 4. CDR3 sequence (DNA): TGTGCCAGCAGTTCACCGGGACTAGCGAGCACAGATACGCAGTATTTT. This encodes CASSSPGLASTDTQYF.

A single count supports this clone. The chain recombines TRBV10-3 with TRBJ1-2; D is unclear. This CDR3 contains 13 residues. V was shortened by 0 bases and J by 7 bases, with 9 bases between the two germline ends. The germline gives CDR1 ENHRY, CDR2 SYGVKD. CDR3 amino acids: CAISESNRGGYTF. CDR3 nucleotides: TGTGCCATCAGTGAGTCGAATCGGGGTGGCTACACCTTC.

The J gene is TRBJ1-4, the V gene TRBV19, with D unclear. V lost 3 bases and J lost 8, with 7 bases in between. Germline CDR1 and CDR2: LNHDA and SQIVND (reference sequence). This CDR3 spans 12 amino acids. The CDR3 DNA reads TGTGCCAGTAGTATCTTCGGGGAAAAACTGTTTTTT. Protein: CASSIFGEKLFF.

The J gene is TRBJ2-1, the V gene TRBV27; 9 nucleotides align to TRBD2. V lost 5 bases, J lost 4 bases, and 9 bases stayed unmatched. From germline, CDR1 is MNHEY and CDR2 SMNVEV (reference sequence). This CDR3 is 16 amino acids long. Written as DNA, the CDR3 is TGTGCCAGCAGTCCGCGGGGGGGCGCCGGATACAATGAGCAGTTCTTC. Its translation is CASSPRGGAGYNEQFF.

The chain combines TRBV6-1 with TRBJ1-1; a weak D match, TRBD1 (5 bases). The CDR3 sequence is 13 residues long. Germline assignment: CDR1 MNHNS and CDR2 SASEGT. V lost 4 bases and J lost 2, with 8 bases in between. CDR3 in amino acids: CASSAGVNTEAFF. CDR3 nucleotides: TGTGCCAGCAGTGCGGGGGTCAACACTGAAGCTTTCTTT.

The rearrangement links TRBV7-8 to TRBJ2-1, with 7 bases matching TRBD2. The CDR3 sequence is 13 residues long. The trim removed 5 bases at V and 9 bases at J, leaving 7 bases unmatched. Germline V gene sequence: CDR1 SGHVS, CDR2 FQNEAQ. CDR3 bases: TGTGCCAGCAGCCCTCGCCGCGGGGGTGAGCAGTTCTTC. It translates to CASSPRRGGEQFF.

V usage is TRBV6-1 and J usage is TRBJ1-1; 8 bases fit TRBD1. The germline V gene encodes CDR1 MNHNS and CDR2 SASEGT. CDR3 length: 14 amino acids. The junction had 8 bases not matched to a gene; V was cut back by 6 bases and J by 5 bases. CDR3 protein: CASRAGQGWTEAFF. The CDR3 bases are TGTGCCAGCAGGGCTGGACAGGGATGGACTGAAGCTTTCTTT.

The chain links TRBV6-1 to TRBJ1-5; tentative D call: TRBD1 (6 bases). The CDR3 extends over 14 amino acids. Germline V gene sequence: CDR1 MNHNS, CDR2 SASEGT. The germline V and J ends were trimmed by 7 bases and 8 bases, with 18 bases remaining between them. The CDR3 reads CASKSWGAREPQHF. The CDR3 coding sequence is TGTGCCAGCAAATCGTGGGGGGCCAGGGAGCCCCAGCATTTT.

This chain links TRBV28 with TRBJ2-7; 13 positions agree with TRBD2. Per the germline V gene, CDR1 is MDHEN and CDR2 is SYDVKM. Trimming took 4 bases from V and 6 from J; bases not matched to a gene: 9. The length of the CDR3 is 16 residues. The CDR3 spells CASSSPTSGRVGEQYF. CDR3 nucleotides: TGTGCCAGCAGTTCCCCTACTAGCGGGAGGGTTGGCGAGCAGTACTTC.

The chain combines TRBV11-2 with TRBJ2-7, with no clear D. V was trimmed by 1 base and J by 5 bases, leaving 18 bases between them. The CDR3 contains 16 residues. The germline gives CDR1 SGHAT, CDR2 FQNNGV. CDR3 sequence: CASSLAPRTPFDEQYF. The CDR3 DNA reads as TGTGCCAGCAGCTTAGCCCCCCGGACCCCGTTCGACGAGCAGTACTTC.

The chain is built from TRBV5-4 and TRBJ1-2; D remains ambiguous. Germline V gene lookup returns CDR1 SGHNT and CDR2 YYREEE (reference sequence). With 5 bases removed from V and 6 bases from J, the gap between germline ends came to 11 bases. This CDR3 has 12 residues. CDR3 loop: CASSSDGNGYTF. CDR3 nucleotide sequence: TGTGCCAGCAGTTCGGACGGGAATGGCTACACCTTC.